The 8 T cell receptor beta chains presented below share a single source sample, sequenced in a study of blood T cell repertoires in COVID-19. The method was immunoSEQ multiplex PCR; TCRdb's version includes in-frame clones alone and lacks a portion of them. This table has 110,000 or so clones, 85% to 90% appearing once. The specimen was peripheral blood. The receptors stem from a human donor with acute or convalescent COVID-19. The donor label of this sample is uncertain.

The rearrangement joins TRBV15 to TRBJ1-4, with TRBD1 matching over 10 bases. The length of the CDR3 is 16 residues. CDR1 is LNHNV, CDR2 YYDKDF, per germline (reference sequence). V lost 3 bases and J lost 7; bases outside the gene matches: 8. In DNA, the CDR3 is TGTGCCACCAGCAGGGTCAGAGGGACAGGGGTTGAAAAACTGTTTTTT. Encoded protein: CATSRVRGTGVEKLFF.

The chain links TRBV27 to TRBJ1-6, with D possibly matching TRBD1 (5 bases). The CDR3 runs 16 residues. Trimming shortened V by 4 bases and J by 0 bases, and 10 bases separated the two germline ends. Germline-derived CDR1 and CDR2 are MNHEY and SMNVEV (reference sequence). CDR3 sequence reads: CASSYRISSYNSPLHF. CDR3 nucleotides: TGTGCCAGCAGTTACAGGATTAGCTCCTATAATTCACCCCTCCACTTT.

This chain connects TRBV3-1 (or the pseudogene TRBV3-2) to TRBJ1-4; possibly TRBD1 for D (6 bases). This CDR3 has 14 amino acids. The V end was cut by 9 bases, the J end by 4 bases, with 15 bases between. Looked up from germline, CDR1 is LGHDT and CDR2 is YNNKEL (reference sequence). CDR3 in amino acids: CASHTGSLNEKLFF. The CDR3 DNA reads TGTGCCAGTCATACAGGGAGTCTTAATGAAAAACTGTTTTTT.

V and J are TRBV24-1 and TRBJ1-1; D remains unclear. The V gene lost 5 bases and the J gene lost 2 bases, with 14 bases spanning the gap. The CDR3 extends over 15 amino acids. CDR1 is KGHDR and CDR2 is SFDVKD in the germline V gene. CDR3 amino acids: CATSGAGIGNTEAFF. The CDR3, as DNA: TGTGCCACCAGTGGAGCGGGGATTGGCAACACTGAAGCTTTCTTT.

This chain joins TRBV28 and TRBJ2-7, with 13 bases matching TRBD2. The CDR3 has 21 amino acids. V trimming: 5 bases; J trimming: 12 bases; junction bases outside the gene matches: 31. Germline V gene sequence: CDR1 MDHEN, CDR2 SYDVKM. The CDR3 coding sequence is TGTGCCAGCAGTCCCCGTCCGGGACAGGGGACCCGACTAGCGGGGGGACTCCGGGCGTACTTC. Translating it yields CASSPRPGQGTRLAGGLRAYF.

CDR3 bases: TGTGCCAGCAGTACACTAGCACCGCGCTCCTACGAGCAGTACTTC. Encoded protein: CASSTLAPRSYEQYF. The V gene is TRBV7-9, the J gene TRBJ2-7, with D possibly TRBD2 on 6 matching bases. The CDR3 is made up of 15 amino acids. The V end lost 6 bases, the J end lost 0 bases, and 15 bases lay between the germline ends. CDR1 SEHNR and CDR2 FQNEAQ come from the germline V gene (reference sequence).

The chain has TRBV28 and TRBJ1-2; 8 bases map to TRBD1. Germline CDR1 and CDR2: MDHEN and SYDVKM. V was pared by 7 bases and J by 7 bases, with 17 bases of the junction left unmatched. The CDR3 totals 16 residues. The CDR3 loop reads CASTSPGAGGLGGYTF. For the CDR3, the DNA is TGTGCCAGCACCTCCCCTGGGGCAGGGGGCTTGGGTGGCTACACCTTC.

This rearrangement joins TRBV28 to TRBJ1-2, with D unresolved. The CDR3 covers 13 residues. Trimming took off 5 bases at V and 3 bases at J, with 10 bases between the two ends. CDR1 and CDR2 from the germline V gene are MDHEN and SYDVKM. The CDR3 DNA is TGTGCCAGCAGTGGTGACTCTTACTATGGCTACACCTTC. Translation: CASSGDSYYGYTF.